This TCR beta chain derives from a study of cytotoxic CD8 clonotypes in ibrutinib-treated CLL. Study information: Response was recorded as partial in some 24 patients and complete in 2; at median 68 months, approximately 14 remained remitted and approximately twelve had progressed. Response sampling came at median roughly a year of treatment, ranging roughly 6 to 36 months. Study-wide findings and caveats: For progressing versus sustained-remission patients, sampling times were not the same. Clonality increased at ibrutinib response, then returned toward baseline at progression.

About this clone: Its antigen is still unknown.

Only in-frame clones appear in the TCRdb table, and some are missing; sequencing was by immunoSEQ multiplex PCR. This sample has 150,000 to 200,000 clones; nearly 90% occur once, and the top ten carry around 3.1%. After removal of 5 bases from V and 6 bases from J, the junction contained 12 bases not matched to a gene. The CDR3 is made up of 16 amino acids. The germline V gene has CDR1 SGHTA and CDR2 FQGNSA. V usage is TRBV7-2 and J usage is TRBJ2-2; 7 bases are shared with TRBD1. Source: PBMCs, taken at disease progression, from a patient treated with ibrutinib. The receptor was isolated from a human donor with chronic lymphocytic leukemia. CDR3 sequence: CASSNSLGQKAGELFF. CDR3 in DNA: TGTGCCAGCAGCAACTCCCTGGGACAGAAGGCCGGGGAGCTGTTTTTT.